A selection of T cell receptor beta chains follows, all from one sample in a study of T cell responses to AZD1222 COVID-19 vaccine. The data were produced by immunoSEQ multiplex PCR, yet TCRdb's version contains in-frame clones alone and is incomplete. In the table there are about 120,000 clones, approximately 86% of which are singletons. The sequencing here drew on peripheral blood, taken 28 days after the second AZD1222 dose. The receptors shown here come from an adult who received the AZD1222 COVID-19 vaccine. Both conserved end residues are trimmed from each CDR3.

J gene	V gene	CDR3 protein
TRBJ2-5	TRBV27	ASSPLLAGGQETQY
TRBJ1-2	TRBV6-5	ASTGGNYGYT
TRBJ2-1	TRBV19	ATSIGRDSNNEQF
TRBJ1-2	TRBV24-1	ATSDTGSGYGYT
TRBJ1-5	TRBV19	ASGRWPQH
TRBJ1-1	TRBV6-5	ASSYSGGGTEAF
TRBJ1-2	TRBV6-6	ASSYSSNYGYT
TRBJ1-3	TRBV5-6	ASSLPSGGTIY
TRBJ1-2	TRBV28	ASSSLGDGYT
TRBJ2-2	TRBV4-3	ASSQDQLVTGELF
TRBJ2-4	TRBV2	ASSDRASGGRLAKNIQY
TRBJ2-5	TRBV12-5	ASGLVRRGRVFQETQY
TRBJ2-4	TRBV11-2	ASSLWEDIQY
TRBJ2-7	TRBV27	ASSRTSATYEQY
TRBJ2-7	TRBV14	ASSQYLPASPYEQY
TRBJ1-3	TRBV30	AWTHSGNTIY
TRBJ2-7	TRBV19	ASSSGTGYDEQY
TRBJ1-2	TRBV5-5	ASTLEARYGYT
TRBJ1-5	TRBV19	ASSIDRGRNQPQH
TRBJ2-1	TRBV6-5	ASSYTDLSRQF
TRBJ1-6	TRBV28	ASSPTVGRVNNSPLH
TRBJ1-6	TRBV2	ASSEKGEGTLH
TRBJ2-7	TRBV27	ASSFSSTAREY
TRBJ2-7	TRBV12-5	ASGSGRTGASYEQY
TRBJ1-5	TRBV27	ASSWGLNQPQH
TRBJ1-4	TRBV18	ASSGGQGYEKLF
TRBJ1-1	TRBV12-3/TRBV12-4	ASSRQGNTEAF
TRBJ2-7	TRBV7-2	ASSKADLGYYEQY
TRBJ1-1	TRBV14	ASSQPLRNTEAF
TRBJ1-2	TRBV11-2	ASSSTGVTNYGYT
TRBJ2-2	TRBV9	ASRHYSIRAGSTGELF
TRBJ2-2	TRBV7-2	ASRSGYLVTGELF
TRBJ1-5	TRBV19	ASSTRQGASNQPQH
TRBJ1-4	TRBV9	ASSRDATNEKLF
TRBJ2-1	TRBV6-2/TRBV6-3	ASSRQRGERQF
TRBJ1-3	TRBV27	ASRQGSTSGNTIY
TRBJ2-7	TRBV2	ASSEGRGDNEQY